This T cell receptor beta chain was captured in a study of cytomegalovirus exposure and HLA in healthy donors. This CDR3 is built from 12 residues. Germline lookup yields CDR1 MNHNY and CDR2 SVGAGI (reference sequence). The J segment lost 14 bases and the V segment lost 6 bases, leaving 10 bases of the junction unmatched. On this clone itself: As yet, its antigen is unknown.

PCR was performed using 60 Vbeta and 13 Jbeta primers. Libraries were prepared by immunoSEQ multiplex PCR; TCRdb keeps only in-frame clonotypes and omits some of them. The table lists about 160,000 clones, 60% to 85% of them singletons. Study-wide findings and caveats: Further analysis was carried out later, and it showed several of the most significant clusters appearing linked to common viral pathogens. Per a prior analysis, the majority of TCR beta V segments were productive roughly 90% or roughly 30% of the time.

This receptor was identified in a male donor in good health and CMV-seropositive. The chain uses TRBV6-6 and TRBJ2-5; 9 nucleotides line up with TRBD2. The sequenced material came from PBMCs. The CDR3: CASRGGGVPLYF. The CDR3 coding sequence is TGTGCCAGCAGAGGCGGGGGGGTCCCCCTCTACTTC.